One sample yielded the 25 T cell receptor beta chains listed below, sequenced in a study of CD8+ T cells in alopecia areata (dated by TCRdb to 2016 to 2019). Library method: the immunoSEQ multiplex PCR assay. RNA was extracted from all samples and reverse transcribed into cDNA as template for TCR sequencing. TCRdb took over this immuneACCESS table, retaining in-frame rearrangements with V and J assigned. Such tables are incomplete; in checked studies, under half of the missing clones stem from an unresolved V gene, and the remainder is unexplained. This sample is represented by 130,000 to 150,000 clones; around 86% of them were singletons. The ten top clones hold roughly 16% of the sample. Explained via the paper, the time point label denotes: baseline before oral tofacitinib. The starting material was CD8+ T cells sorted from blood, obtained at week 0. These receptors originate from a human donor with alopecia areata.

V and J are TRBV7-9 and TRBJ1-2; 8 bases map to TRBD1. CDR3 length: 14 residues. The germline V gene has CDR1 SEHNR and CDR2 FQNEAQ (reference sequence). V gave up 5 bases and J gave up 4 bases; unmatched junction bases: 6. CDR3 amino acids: CASSLTGAPYGYTF. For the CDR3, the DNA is TGTGCCAGCAGCCTGACAGGGGCCCCCTATGGCTACACCTTC.

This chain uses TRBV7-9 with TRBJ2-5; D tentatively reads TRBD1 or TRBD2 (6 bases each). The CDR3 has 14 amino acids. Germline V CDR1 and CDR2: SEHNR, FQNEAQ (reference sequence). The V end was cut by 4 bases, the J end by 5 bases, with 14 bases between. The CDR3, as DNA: TGTGCCAGCAGCTCCCCCGGGGGCTCGGAGACCCAGTACTTC. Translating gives CASSSPGGSETQYF.

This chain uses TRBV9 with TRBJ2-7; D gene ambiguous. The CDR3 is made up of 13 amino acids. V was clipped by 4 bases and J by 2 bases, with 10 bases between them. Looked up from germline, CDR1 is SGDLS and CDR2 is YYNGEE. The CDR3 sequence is CASSPGRTYEQYF. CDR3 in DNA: TGTGCCAGCAGCCCTGGCCGGACCTACGAGCAGTACTTC.

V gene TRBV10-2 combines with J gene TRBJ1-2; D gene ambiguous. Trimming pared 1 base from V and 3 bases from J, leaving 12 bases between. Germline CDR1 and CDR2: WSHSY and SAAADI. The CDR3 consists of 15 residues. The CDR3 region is CASSEYRGGDYGYTF. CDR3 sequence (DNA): TGCGCCAGCAGTGAGTATCGGGGAGGAGACTATGGCTACACCTTC.

This chain's CDR3 is CSVEGGANYGYTF. The CDR3 DNA follows: TGCAGCGTTGAAGGGGGCGCAAACTATGGCTACACCTTC. The chain uses TRBV29-1 and TRBJ1-2; TRBD1 is a possible D gene (5 bases). CDR1 and CDR2 (germline): SQVTM, ANQGSEA. V shed 1 base and J shed 2 bases, with 8 bases lying between them. This CDR3 is 13 amino acids long. The complete variable domain, with remaining parts taken from reference TRBV29-1 and TRBJ1-2, reads SAVISQKPSRDICQRGTSLTIQCQVDSQVTMMFWYRQQPGQSLTLIATANQGSEATYESGFVIDKFPISRPNLTFSTLTVSNMSPEDSSIYLCSVEGGANYGYTFGSGTRLTVV.

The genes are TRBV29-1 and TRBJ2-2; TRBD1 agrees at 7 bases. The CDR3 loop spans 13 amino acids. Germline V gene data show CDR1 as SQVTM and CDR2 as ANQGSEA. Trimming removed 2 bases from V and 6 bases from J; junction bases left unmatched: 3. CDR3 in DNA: TGCAGCGTTGAAAACAGGGGCTCCGGGGAGCTGTTTTTT. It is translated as CSVENRGSGELFF.

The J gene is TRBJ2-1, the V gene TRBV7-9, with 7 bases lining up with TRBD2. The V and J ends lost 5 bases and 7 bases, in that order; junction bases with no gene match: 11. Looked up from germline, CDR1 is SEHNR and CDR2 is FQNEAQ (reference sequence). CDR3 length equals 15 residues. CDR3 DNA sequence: TGTGCCAGCAGCACAATTCGGGGAGGGTGGAATGAGCAGTTCTTC. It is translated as CASSTIRGGWNEQFF.

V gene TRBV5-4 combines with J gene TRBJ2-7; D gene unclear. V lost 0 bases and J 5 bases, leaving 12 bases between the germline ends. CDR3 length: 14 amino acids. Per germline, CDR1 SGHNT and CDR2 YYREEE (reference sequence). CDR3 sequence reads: CASSLGETPHEQYF. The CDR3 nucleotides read TGTGCCAGCAGCTTGGGAGAGACCCCCCACGAGCAGTACTTC.

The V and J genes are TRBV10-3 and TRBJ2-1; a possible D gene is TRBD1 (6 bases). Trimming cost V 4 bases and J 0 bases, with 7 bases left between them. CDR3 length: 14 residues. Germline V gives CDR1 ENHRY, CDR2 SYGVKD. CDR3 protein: CAISAGDSYNEQFF. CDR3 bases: TGTGCCATCAGTGCAGGGGACTCCTACAATGAGCAGTTCTTC.

The chain's CDR3 is CASSPPTGYDEQYF. The CDR3, as DNA: TGTGCCAGCAGCCCCCCGACAGGGTATGACGAGCAGTACTTC. The chain is built from TRBV7-9 and TRBJ2-7, with 7 bases fitting TRBD1. After removal of 5 bases from V and 5 bases from J, the junction contained 9 bases not matched to a gene. The CDR3 consists of 14 residues. Germline CDR1 reads SEHNR; CDR2 reads FQNEAQ (reference sequence).

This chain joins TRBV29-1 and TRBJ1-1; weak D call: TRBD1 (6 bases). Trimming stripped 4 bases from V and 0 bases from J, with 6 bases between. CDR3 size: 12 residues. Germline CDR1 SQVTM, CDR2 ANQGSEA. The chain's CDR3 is CSVGTVNTEAFF. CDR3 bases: TGCAGCGTTGGGACAGTGAACACTGAAGCTTTCTTT.

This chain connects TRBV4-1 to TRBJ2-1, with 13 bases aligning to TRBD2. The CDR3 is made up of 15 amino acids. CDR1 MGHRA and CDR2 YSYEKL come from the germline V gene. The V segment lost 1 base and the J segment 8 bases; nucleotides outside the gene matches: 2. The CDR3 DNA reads TGCGCCAGCAGCCAAGTGGGACTAGCGGGATATGAGCAGTTCTTC. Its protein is CASSQVGLAGYEQFF.

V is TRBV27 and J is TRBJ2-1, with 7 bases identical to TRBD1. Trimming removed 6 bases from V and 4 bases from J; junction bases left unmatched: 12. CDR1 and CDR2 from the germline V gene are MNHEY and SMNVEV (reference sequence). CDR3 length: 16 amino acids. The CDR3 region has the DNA TGTGCCAGCAGCCGAAGGGGTCAGGGGGATTACAATGAGCAGTTCTTC. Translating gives CASSRRGQGDYNEQFF.

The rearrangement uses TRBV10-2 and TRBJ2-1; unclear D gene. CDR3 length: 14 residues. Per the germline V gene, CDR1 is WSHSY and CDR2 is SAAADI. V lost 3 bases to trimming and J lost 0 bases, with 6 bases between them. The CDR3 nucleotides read TGCGCCAGCAGTGACTCACGCTCCTACAATGAGCAGTTCTTC. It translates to CASSDSRSYNEQFF.

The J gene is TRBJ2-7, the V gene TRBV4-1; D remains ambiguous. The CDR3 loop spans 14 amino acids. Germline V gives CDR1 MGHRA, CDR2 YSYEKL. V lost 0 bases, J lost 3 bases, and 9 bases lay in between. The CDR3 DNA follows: TGCGCCAGCAGCCAAGAAGCCGGGTACTACGAGCAGTACTTC. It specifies CASSQEAGYYEQYF.

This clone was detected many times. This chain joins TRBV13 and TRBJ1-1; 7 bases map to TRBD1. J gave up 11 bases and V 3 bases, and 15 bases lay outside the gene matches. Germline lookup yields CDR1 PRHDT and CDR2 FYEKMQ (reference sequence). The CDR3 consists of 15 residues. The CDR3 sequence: CASSLGQLWDHGAFF. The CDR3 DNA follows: TGTGCCAGCAGCTTGGGACAGCTCTGGGACCACGGGGCTTTCTTT.

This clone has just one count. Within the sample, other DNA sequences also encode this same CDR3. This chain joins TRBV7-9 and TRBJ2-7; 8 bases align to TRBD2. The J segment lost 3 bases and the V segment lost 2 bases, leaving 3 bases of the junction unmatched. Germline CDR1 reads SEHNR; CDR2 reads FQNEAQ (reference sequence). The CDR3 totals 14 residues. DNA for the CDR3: TGTGCCAGCAGCTTAACTAGCGGTAACTACGAGCAGTACTTC. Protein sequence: CASSLTSGNYEQYF.

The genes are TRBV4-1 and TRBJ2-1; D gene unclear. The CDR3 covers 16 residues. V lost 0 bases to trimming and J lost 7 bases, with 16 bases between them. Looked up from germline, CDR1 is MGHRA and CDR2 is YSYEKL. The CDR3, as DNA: TGCGCCAGCAGCCAAGAAGGCCTTGCTGGTGGAAATGAGCAGTTCTTC. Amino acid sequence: CASSQEGLAGGNEQFF.

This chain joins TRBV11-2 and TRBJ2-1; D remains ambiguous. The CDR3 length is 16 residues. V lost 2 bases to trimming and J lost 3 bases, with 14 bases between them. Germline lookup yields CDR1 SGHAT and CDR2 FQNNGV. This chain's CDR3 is CASSLSIPSIYNEQFF. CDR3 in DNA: TGTGCCAGCAGCTTATCAATACCGAGTATCTACAATGAGCAGTTCTTC.

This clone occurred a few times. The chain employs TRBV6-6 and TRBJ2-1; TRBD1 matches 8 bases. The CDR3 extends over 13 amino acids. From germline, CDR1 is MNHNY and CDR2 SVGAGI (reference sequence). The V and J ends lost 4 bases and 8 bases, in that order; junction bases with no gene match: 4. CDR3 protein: CASSFNRGDEQFF. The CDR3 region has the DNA TGTGCCAGCAGTTTCAACAGGGGGGATGAGCAGTTCTTC.

CDR3 in DNA: TGTGCCAGCAGGGACCTGAACCAGGCAATCTATGAGCAGTTCTTC. Protein product: CASRDLNQAIYEQFF. The chain couples TRBV7-8 to TRBJ2-1; D unresolved. Trimming stripped 6 bases from V and 8 bases from J, with 20 bases between. The CDR3 has 15 residues. CDR1 is SGHVS and CDR2 is FQNEAQ in the germline V gene.

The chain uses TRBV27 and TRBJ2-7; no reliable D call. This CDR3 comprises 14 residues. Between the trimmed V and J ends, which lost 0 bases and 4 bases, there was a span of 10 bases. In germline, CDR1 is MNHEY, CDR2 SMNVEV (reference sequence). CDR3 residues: CASSLSGFIYEQYF. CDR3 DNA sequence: TGTGCCAGCAGTTTATCAGGGTTTATTTACGAGCAGTACTTC.

The CDR3 loop reads CASKPGLAGSDTQYF. In nucleotides, the CDR3 is TGCGCCAGCAAACCGGGACTAGCGGGTTCAGATACGCAGTATTTT. This chain joins TRBV4-1 and TRBJ2-3; 12 bases line up with TRBD2. CDR1 MGHRA and CDR2 YSYEKL come from the germline V gene. The CDR3 has 15 residues. After removal of 7 bases from V and 4 bases from J, the junction contained 6 bases not matched to a gene.

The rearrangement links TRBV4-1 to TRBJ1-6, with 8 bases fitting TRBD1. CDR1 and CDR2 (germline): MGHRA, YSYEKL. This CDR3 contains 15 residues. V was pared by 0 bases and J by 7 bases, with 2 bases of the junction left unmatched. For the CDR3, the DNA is TGCGCCAGCAGCCAAGACAGGGGGCGAAATTCACCCCTCCACTTT. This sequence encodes CASSQDRGRNSPLHF.

The CDR3 DNA is TGTGCCAGCAGTGACACCCCGGGGACAGATACGCAGTATTTT. Translation: CASSDTPGTDTQYF. The gene calls are TRBV6-4 and TRBJ2-3, with D perhaps matching TRBD2 (5 bases). This CDR3 has 14 amino acids. Germline V gives CDR1 MRHNA, CDR2 SNTAGT. With 2 bases removed from V and 3 bases from J, the gap between germline ends came to 9 bases.